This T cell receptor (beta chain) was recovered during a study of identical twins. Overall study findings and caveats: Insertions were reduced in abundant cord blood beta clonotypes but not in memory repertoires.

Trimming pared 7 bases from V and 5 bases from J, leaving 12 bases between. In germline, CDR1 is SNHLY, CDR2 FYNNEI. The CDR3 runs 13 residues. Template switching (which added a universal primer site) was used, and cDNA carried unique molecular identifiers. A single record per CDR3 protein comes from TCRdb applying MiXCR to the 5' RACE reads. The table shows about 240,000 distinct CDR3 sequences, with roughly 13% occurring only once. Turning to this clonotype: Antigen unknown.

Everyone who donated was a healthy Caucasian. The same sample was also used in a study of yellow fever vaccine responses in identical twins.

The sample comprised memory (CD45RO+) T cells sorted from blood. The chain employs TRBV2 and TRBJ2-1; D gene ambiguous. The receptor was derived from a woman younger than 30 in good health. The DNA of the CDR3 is TGTGCCAGCACAGGACGGATGAACAATGAGCAGTTCTTC. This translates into CASTGRMNNEQFF. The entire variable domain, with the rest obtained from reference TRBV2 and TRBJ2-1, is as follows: EPEVTQTPSHQVTQMGQEVILRCVPISNHLYFYWYRQILGQKVEFLVSFYNNEISEKSEIFDDQFSVERPDGSNFTLKIRSTKLEDSAMYFCASTGRMNNEQFFGPGTRLTVL.